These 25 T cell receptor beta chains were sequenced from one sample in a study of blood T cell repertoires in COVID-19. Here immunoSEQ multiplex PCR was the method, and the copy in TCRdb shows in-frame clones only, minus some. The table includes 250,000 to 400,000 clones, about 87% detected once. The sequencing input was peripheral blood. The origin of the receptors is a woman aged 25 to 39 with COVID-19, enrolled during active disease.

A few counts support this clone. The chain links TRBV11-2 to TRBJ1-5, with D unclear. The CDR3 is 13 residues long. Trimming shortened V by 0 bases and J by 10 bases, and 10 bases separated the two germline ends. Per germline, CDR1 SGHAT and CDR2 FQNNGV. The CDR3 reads CASSLDTARPQHF. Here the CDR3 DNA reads TGTGCCAGCAGCTTAGATACAGCACGACCCCAGCATTTT.

CDR3 DNA sequence: TGTGCCAGCTCACCCCGTGGCTCTCTCTCTGGAAACACCATATATTTT. Its translation: CASSPRGSLSGNTIYF. The V call is TRBV18, the J call TRBJ1-3; D gene unclear. This CDR3 is built from 16 residues. Germline CDR1 KGHSH, CDR2 LQKENI. V lost 3 bases, J lost 0 bases, and 12 bases lay in between. Filled out from reference TRBV18 and TRBJ1-3, the complete variable domain reads NAGVMQNPRHLVRRRGQEARLRCSPMKGHSHVYWYRQLPEEGLKFMVYLQKENIIDESGMPKERFSAEFPKEGPSILRIQQVVRGDSAAYFCASSPRGSLSGNTIYFGEGSWLTVV.

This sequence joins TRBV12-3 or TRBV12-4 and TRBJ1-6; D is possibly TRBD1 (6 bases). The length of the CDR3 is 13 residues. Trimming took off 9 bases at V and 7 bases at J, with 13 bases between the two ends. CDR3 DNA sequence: TGTGCCAGTTCCCCAGGGGCGAATTCACCCCTCCACTTT. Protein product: CASSPGANSPLHF.

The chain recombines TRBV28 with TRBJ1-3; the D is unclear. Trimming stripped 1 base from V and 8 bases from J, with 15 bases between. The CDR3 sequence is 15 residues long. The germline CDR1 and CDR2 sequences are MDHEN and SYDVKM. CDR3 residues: CASSLFGPPEDTIYF. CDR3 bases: TGTGCCAGCAGTTTATTTGGCCCCCCAGAGGACACCATATATTTT.

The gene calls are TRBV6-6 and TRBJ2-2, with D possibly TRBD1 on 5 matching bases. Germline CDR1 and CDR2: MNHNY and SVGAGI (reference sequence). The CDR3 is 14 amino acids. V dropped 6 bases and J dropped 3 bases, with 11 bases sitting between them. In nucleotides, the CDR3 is TGTGCCAGCAGAGGGGTTAGGGACACCGGGGAGCTGTTTTTT. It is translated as CASRGVRDTGELFF.

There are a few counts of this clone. The CDR3 DNA reads as TGTGCCAGCAGCTTGTTGAGAGGGGGTGGCGGTAACTATGGCTACACCTTC. Its translation: CASSLLRGGGGNYGYTF. The J gene is TRBJ1-2, the V gene TRBV5-4, with D perhaps TRBD1 (6 bases). The CDR3 loop spans 17 amino acids. Germline V lookup: CDR1 SGHNT, CDR2 YYREEE (reference sequence). Trimming took 1 base from V and 1 from J, leaving 17 bases between them.

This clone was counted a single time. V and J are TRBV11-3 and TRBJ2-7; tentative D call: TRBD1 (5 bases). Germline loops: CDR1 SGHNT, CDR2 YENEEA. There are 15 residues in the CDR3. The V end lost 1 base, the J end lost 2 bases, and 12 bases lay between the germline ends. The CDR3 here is CASSLGLTETYEQYF. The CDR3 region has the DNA TGTGCCAGCAGCTTAGGGTTGACAGAGACCTACGAGCAGTACTTC.

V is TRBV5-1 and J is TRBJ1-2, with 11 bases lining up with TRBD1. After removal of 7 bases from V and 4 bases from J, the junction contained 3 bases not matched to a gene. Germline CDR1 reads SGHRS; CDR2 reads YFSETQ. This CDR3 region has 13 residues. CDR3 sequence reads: CASGTGGGYGYTF. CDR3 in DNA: TGCGCCAGCGGGACAGGGGGAGGCTATGGCTACACCTTC.

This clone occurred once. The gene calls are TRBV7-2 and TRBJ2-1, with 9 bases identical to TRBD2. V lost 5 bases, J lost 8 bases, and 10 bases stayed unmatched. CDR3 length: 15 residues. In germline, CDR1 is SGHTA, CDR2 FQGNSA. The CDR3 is CASSPMAGGPYEQFF. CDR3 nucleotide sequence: TGTGCCAGCAGCCCCATGGCGGGGGGGCCCTATGAGCAGTTCTTC.

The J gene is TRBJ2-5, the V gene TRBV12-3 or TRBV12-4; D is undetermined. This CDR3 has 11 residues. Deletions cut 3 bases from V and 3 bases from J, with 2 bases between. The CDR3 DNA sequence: TGTGCCAGCAGTTTCGAAGAGACCCAGTACTTC. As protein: CASSFEETQYF.

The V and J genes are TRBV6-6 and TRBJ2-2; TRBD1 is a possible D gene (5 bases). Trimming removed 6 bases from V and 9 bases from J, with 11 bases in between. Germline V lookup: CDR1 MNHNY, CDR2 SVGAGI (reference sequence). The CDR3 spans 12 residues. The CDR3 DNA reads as TGTGCCAGCAGCCCCCAGGGAAGGGAGCTGTTTTTT. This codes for CASSPQGRELFF.

The CDR3 sequence is CASSFQRQGADQPQHF. In DNA, the CDR3 is TGTGCCAGCAGTTTCCAGAGACAGGGGGCGGATCAGCCCCAGCATTTT. J is TRBJ1-5 and V is TRBV28; 10 nucleotides agree with TRBD1. The junction had 7 bases not matched to a gene; V was cut back by 3 bases and J by 5 bases. In germline, CDR1 is MDHEN, CDR2 SYDVKM. The CDR3 sequence is 16 residues long.

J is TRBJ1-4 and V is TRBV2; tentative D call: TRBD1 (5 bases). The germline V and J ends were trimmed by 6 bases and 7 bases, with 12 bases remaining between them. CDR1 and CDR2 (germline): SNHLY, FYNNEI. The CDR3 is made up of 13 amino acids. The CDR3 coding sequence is TGTGCCAGCAGCCTAACCAGGGTTGAAAAACTGTTTTTT. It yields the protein CASSLTRVEKLFF. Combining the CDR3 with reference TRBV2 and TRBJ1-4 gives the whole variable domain EPEVTQTPSHQVTQMGQEVILRCVPISNHLYFYWYRQILGQKVEFLVSFYNNEISEKSEIFDDQFSVERPDGSNFTLKIRSTKLEDSAMYFCASSLTRVEKLFFGSGTQLSVL.

CDR3 residues: CASSTGDGYGYTF. CDR3 DNA: TGTGCCAGCTCAACAGGGGATGGCTATGGCTACACCTTC. V gene TRBV9 combines with J gene TRBJ1-2; the match to TRBD1 covers 7 bases. The CDR3 loop spans 13 amino acids. The germline gives CDR1 SGDLS, CDR2 YYNGEE. J was trimmed by 4 bases and V by 7 bases; bases with no gene match: 7. The full variable domain, in which reference TRBV9 and TRBJ1-2 provide the parts outside the CDR3, is DSGVTQTPKHLITATGQRVTLRCSPRSGDLSVYWYQQSLDQGLQFLIQYYNGEERAKGNILERFSAQQFPDLHSELNLSSLELGDSALYFCASSTGDGYGYTFGSGTRLTVV.

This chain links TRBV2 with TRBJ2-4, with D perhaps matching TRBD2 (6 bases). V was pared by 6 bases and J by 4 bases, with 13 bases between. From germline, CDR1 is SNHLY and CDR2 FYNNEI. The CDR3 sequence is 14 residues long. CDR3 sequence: CASSLAGSKNIQYF. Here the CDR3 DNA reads TGTGCCAGCAGCCTCGCGGGGTCGAAAAACATTCAGTACTTC.

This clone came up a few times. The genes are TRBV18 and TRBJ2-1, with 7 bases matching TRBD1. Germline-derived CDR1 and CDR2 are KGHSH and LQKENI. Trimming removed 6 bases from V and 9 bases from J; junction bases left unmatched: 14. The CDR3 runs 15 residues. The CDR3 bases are TGTGCCAGCTCCCCCGCTACTACAGGGGCAAGTGAGCAGTTCTTC. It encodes CASSPATTGASEQFF.

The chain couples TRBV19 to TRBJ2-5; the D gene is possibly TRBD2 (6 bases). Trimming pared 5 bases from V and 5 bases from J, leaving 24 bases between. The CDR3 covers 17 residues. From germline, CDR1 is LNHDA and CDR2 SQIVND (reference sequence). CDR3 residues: CASSLPDYLGREETQYF. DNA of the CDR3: TGTGCCAGTAGTCTACCCGACTACTTAGGACGGGAGGAGACCCAGTACTTC.

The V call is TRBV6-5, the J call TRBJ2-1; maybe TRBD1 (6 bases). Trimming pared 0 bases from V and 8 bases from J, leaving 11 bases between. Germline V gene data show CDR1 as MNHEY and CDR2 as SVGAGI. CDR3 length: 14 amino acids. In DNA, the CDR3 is TGTGCCAGCAGTTACTCAGGCAGGGGCGATGAGCAGTTCTTC. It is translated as CASSYSGRGDEQFF.

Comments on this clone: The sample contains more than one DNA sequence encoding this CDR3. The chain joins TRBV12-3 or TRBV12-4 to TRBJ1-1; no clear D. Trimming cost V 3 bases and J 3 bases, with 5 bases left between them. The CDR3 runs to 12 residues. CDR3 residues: CASSFGDTEAFF. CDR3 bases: TGTGCCAGCAGTTTCGGAGACACTGAAGCTTTCTTT.

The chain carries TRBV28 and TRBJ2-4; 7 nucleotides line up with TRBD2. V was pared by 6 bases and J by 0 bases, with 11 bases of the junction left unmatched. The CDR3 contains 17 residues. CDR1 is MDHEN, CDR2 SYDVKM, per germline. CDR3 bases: TGTGCCAGCAGGGCTGCGGGGGAGGGGCTAGCCAAAAACATTCAGTACTTC. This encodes CASRAAGEGLAKNIQYF.

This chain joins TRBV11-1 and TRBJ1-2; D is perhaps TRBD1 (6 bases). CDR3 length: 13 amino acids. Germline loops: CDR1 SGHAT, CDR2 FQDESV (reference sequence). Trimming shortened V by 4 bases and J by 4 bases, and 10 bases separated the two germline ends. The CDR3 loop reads CASSSGQSYGYTF. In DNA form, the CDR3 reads TGTGCCAGCAGCTCTGGACAGAGCTATGGCTACACCTTC.

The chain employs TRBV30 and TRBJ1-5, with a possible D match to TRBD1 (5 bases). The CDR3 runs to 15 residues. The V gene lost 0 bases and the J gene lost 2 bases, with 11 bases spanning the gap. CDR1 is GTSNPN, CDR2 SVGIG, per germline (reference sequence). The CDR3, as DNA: TGTGCCTGGAGTGTAAGGGGCTTGGGCAATCAGCCCCAGCATTTT. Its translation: CAWSVRGLGNQPQHF.

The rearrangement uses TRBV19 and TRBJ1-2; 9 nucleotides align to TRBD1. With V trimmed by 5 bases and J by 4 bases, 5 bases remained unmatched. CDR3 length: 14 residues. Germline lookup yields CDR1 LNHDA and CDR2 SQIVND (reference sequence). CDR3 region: CASSPPDRGYGYTF. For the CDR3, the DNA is TGTGCCAGTAGTCCGCCGGACAGGGGCTATGGCTACACCTTC.

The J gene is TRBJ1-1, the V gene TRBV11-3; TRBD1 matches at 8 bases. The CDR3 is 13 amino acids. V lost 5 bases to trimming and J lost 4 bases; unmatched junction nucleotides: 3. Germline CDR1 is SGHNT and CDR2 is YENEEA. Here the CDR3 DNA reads TGTGCCAGCAGCACCAGGGGGCCCACTGAAGCTTTCTTT. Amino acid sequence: CASSTRGPTEAFF.

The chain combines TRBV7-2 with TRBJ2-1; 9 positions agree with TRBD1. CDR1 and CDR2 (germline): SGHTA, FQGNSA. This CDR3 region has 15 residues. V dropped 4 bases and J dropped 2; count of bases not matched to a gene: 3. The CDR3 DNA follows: TGTGCCAGCAGCTCTGACAGGGGGACCTACAATGAGCAGTTCTTC. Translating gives CASSSDRGTYNEQFF.